The 20 T cell receptor beta chains presented below share a single source sample, sequenced in a study of OX40 agonist ivuxolimab in advanced cancers. Profiled with immunoSEQ multiplex PCR; TCRdb holds only in-frame clones, not every one. This sample has some 70,000 clones, with around 84% found just once. The sample consisted of CD4+ or CD8+ T cells sorted from blood, taken in a trial of the OX40 agonist ivuxolimab. The receptors derive from an adult with an advanced solid tumor such as melanoma, head and neck, liver or kidney cancer.

This sequence joins TRBV5-6 and TRBJ2-5; TRBD1 might be the D (6 bases). This CDR3 is built from 13 residues. The V gene lost 4 bases and the J gene lost 1 base, with 8 bases spanning the gap. In germline, CDR1 is SGHDT, CDR2 YYEEEE. The CDR3 spells CASSHRVQETQYF. CDR3 DNA sequence: TGTGCCAGCAGCCACAGGGTCCAAGAGACCCAGTACTTC.

The sample holds a few counts of this clone. This chain connects TRBV6-1 to TRBJ1-2, with D perhaps TRBD1 (6 bases). CDR1 MNHNS and CDR2 SASEGT come from the germline V gene. The CDR3 contains 16 residues. Trimming took off 1 base at V and 5 bases at J, with 17 bases between the two ends. As DNA, the CDR3 is TGTGCCAGCAGTGAAGGACGGGGGGCAGCTGGATATGGCTACACCTTC. This codes for CASSEGRGAAGYGYTF.

V and J are TRBV5-1 and TRBJ1-1; D is undetermined. This CDR3 is 14 amino acids long. Germline lookup yields CDR1 SGHRS and CDR2 YFSETQ. The V end was cut by 0 bases, the J end by 1 base, with 7 bases between. The chain's CDR3 is CASSLASGNTEAFF. The CDR3 coding sequence is TGCGCCAGCAGCTTGGCCTCGGGGAACACTGAAGCTTTCTTT. Looking up the rest from reference TRBV5-1 and TRBJ1-1 gives the full variable domain: KAGVTQTPRYLIKTRGQQVTLSCSPISGHRSVSWYQQTPGQGLQFLFEYFSETQRNKGNFPGRFSGRQFSNSRSEMNVSTLELGDSALYLCASSLASGNTEAFFGQGTRLTVV.

The V gene is TRBV30, the J gene TRBJ1-3; the D gene is possibly TRBD1 (6 bases). Trimming took off 4 bases at V and 2 bases at J, with 15 bases between the two ends. Looked up from germline, CDR1 is GTSNPN and CDR2 is SVGIG (reference sequence). CDR3 length: 15 amino acids. The CDR3, as DNA: TGTGCCTGGACCTTACAGGGTATGCCTGGAAACACCATATATTTT. It codes for CAWTLQGMPGNTIYF. Based on the CDR3 plus reference TRBV30 and TRBJ1-3, the full variable domain is SQTIHQWPATLVQPVGSPLSLECTVEGTSNPNLYWYRQAAGRGLQLLFYSVGIGQISSEVPQNLSASRPQDRQFILSSKKLLLSDSGFYLCAWTLQGMPGNTIYFGEGSWLTVV.

This clone was recorded only once. The chain couples TRBV2 to TRBJ1-2; D is perhaps TRBD1 (5 bases). The CDR3 has 15 residues. V gave up 7 bases and J gave up 4 bases, with 19 bases separating them. Per the germline V gene, CDR1 is SNHLY and CDR2 is FYNNEI. Here the CDR3 reads CASMGEAGDGYGYTF. The CDR3 bases are TGTGCCAGCATGGGGGAGGCCGGGGACGGCTATGGCTACACCTTC.

The V call is TRBV11-2, the J call TRBJ1-6, with TRBD1 identical over 10 bases. CDR3 size: 15 residues. V was pared by 5 bases and J by 10 bases, with 8 bases of the junction left unmatched. CDR1 SGHAT and CDR2 FQNNGV come from the germline V gene. CDR3 loop: CASSPTTGGGSPLHF. In DNA, the CDR3 is TGTGCCAGCAGCCCAACGACAGGGGGCGGATCACCCCTCCACTTT.

The CDR3 coding sequence is TGTGCTAGTGCCTTGACAGGGTTGAACACTGAAGCTTTCTTT. Its translation: CASALTGLNTEAFF. This chain connects TRBV12-5 to TRBJ1-1, with 7 bases lining up with TRBD1. With 7 bases clipped from V and 0 bases from J, the junction kept 5 bases outside the gene matches. CDR3 length equals 14 residues. CDR1 LGHNT and CDR2 FRNRAP come from the germline V gene.

This clone was detected ten times or more. The chain recombines TRBV6-5 with TRBJ1-6; possibly TRBD1 for D (6 bases). The CDR3 totals 15 residues. CDR1 is MNHEY and CDR2 is SVGAGI in the germline V gene. The ends were cut back, 2 bases at V and 9 bases at J, with 14 bases in the middle. CDR3 bases: TGTGCCAGCAGTTACGGACACTCGGACAGTTCACCCCTCCACTTT. It codes for CASSYGHSDSSPLHF.

This chain links TRBV5-4 with TRBJ1-5; TRBD1 matches at 11 bases. The CDR3 contains 16 residues. The ends lost 3 bases at V and 3 bases at J; junction bases unmatched: 5. The germline gives CDR1 SGHNT, CDR2 YYREEE (reference sequence). The CDR3 nucleotides are TGTGCCAGCAGCTCCGGGACAGGGGGTCTCAATCAGCCCCAGCATTTT. This translates into CASSSGTGGLNQPQHF.

The chain is built from TRBV19 and TRBJ2-5, with D possibly being TRBD1 (6 bases). This CDR3 is built from 14 residues. Germline values: CDR1 LNHDA, CDR2 SQIVND (reference sequence). The ends were cut back, 4 bases at V and 2 bases at J, with 11 bases in the middle. The chain's CDR3 is CASSTTGYQETQYF. For the CDR3, the DNA is TGTGCCAGTAGTACGACAGGTTATCAAGAGACCCAGTACTTC.

The chain couples TRBV28 to TRBJ1-6; D gene ambiguous. Trimming shortened V by 2 bases and J by 10 bases, and 6 bases separated the two germline ends. This CDR3 region has 12 residues. In germline, CDR1 is MDHEN, CDR2 SYDVKM. CDR3 amino acids: CASSLGQSPLHF. The CDR3 DNA reads TGTGCCAGCAGTTTAGGCCAGTCACCCCTCCACTTT.

This chain uses TRBV5-1 with TRBJ2-3; the D call may be TRBD1 or TRBD2 (5 bases each). Germline V CDR1 and CDR2: SGHRS, YFSETQ. CDR3 size: 13 residues. CDR3 loop: CATKQGTTDTQYF. The CDR3 DNA follows: TGCGCAACTAAACAAGGGACGACAGATACGCAGTATTTT.

The sample holds one count of this clone. This rearrangement joins TRBV20-1 to TRBJ2-3; D remains ambiguous. Germline CDR1 DFQATT, CDR2 SNEGSKA (reference sequence). V shed 5 bases and J shed 3 bases, with 6 bases lying between them. The CDR3 length is 11 residues. The CDR3, as DNA: TGCAGTGCTTCTAGGACAGATACGCAGTATTTT. Residues: CSASRTDTQYF.

The CDR3 DNA reads as TGTGCCAGCGACCCCACGAACAAGGGTGGCTACACCTTC. It encodes CASDPTNKGGYTF. The gene calls are TRBV7-9 and TRBJ1-2; D is unclear. CDR1 SEHNR and CDR2 FQNEAQ come from the germline V gene (reference sequence). The CDR3 runs to 13 residues. V was cut by 8 bases and J by 7 bases, with 17 bases left in between.

V is TRBV4-1 and J is TRBJ2-7; TRBD1 agrees at 7 bases. V lost 5 bases and J lost 2; bases outside the gene matches: 6. Germline CDR1 is MGHRA and CDR2 is YSYEKL. This CDR3 comprises 14 residues. The CDR3 DNA sequence: TGCGCCAGCAGCATACGACAGGGCACCTACGAGCAGTACTTC. Protein sequence: CASSIRQGTYEQYF.

This clone has more than one count but fewer than ten. The chain couples TRBV2 to TRBJ1-2; 8 bases line up with TRBD1. Germline CDR1 reads SNHLY; CDR2 reads FYNNEI. The CDR3 has 15 amino acids. V lost 6 bases, J lost 6 bases, and 12 bases stayed unmatched. The CDR3 bases are TGTGCCAGCAGCGATCCCGACAGGGGCGTCCATGGCTACACCTTC. Amino acids: CASSDPDRGVHGYTF.

This chain links TRBV2 with TRBJ1-6; 7 positions agree with TRBD1. The CDR3 has 13 amino acids. V lost 7 bases and J lost 8; bases outside the gene matches: 5. Germline V gene data show CDR1 as SNHLY and CDR2 as FYNNEI. The CDR3 nucleotides are TGTGCCAGCAAATACACAGGGGATTCACCCCTCCACTTT. As protein: CASKYTGDSPLHF.

The chain's CDR3 is CASSLETVKTQYF. The CDR3 nucleotides read TGTGCCAGCAGCTTAGAGACAGTGAAGACCCAGTACTTC. V is TRBV7-2 and J is TRBJ2-5, with D perhaps TRBD1 (5 bases). There are 13 residues in the CDR3. V gave up 1 base and J gave up 6 bases, with 9 bases separating them. Germline V CDR1 and CDR2: SGHTA, FQGNSA.

The chain combines TRBV6-6 with TRBJ1-2; D is uncertain. V was trimmed by 6 bases and J by 0 bases, leaving 11 bases between them. The CDR3 totals 14 residues. Germline lookup yields CDR1 MNHNY and CDR2 SVGAGI (reference sequence). As DNA, the CDR3 is TGTGCCAGCAGGGAGAGCCTAGCTAACTATGGCTACACCTTC. Amino acid sequence: CASRESLANYGYTF.

The chain is built from TRBV6-5 and TRBJ2-7; D might be TRBD2 (6 bases). Looked up from germline, CDR1 is MNHEY and CDR2 is SVGAGI. Trimming removed 6 bases at V and 0 bases at J, with 15 bases between. The CDR3 contains 15 residues. CDR3 sequence: CASSPGAGFSYEQYV. The CDR3 region has the DNA TGTGCCAGCAGCCCTGGGGCGGGGTTCTCCTACGAGCAGTACGTC.